One TCR beta chain is described in this entry. The sample originates from a study of blood T cell repertoires in COVID-19. Study in general: Nucleic acid was either cDNA or gDNA, and it came from T cells, B-cell-depleted T cells, or PBMCs.

Repertoires were generated with immunoSEQ multiplex PCR, while TCRdb's copy carries only in-frame clones and drops some. The sample has 200,000 to 250,000 clones, 80% to 90% seen once. CDR1 is SEHNR, CDR2 FQNEAQ, per germline (reference sequence). Trimming removed 5 bases from V and 5 bases from J; junction bases left unmatched: 6. The CDR3 contains 14 residues. Individuals aged about 18 to 95 years were recruited from 24 US areas. In assigning cohorts, the study relied on participant-reported clinical history. This clonotype originated in a woman in her late teens or twenties in a cohort exposed to, infected with or recovered from COVID-19 (not recorded which). J is TRBJ1-2 and V is TRBV7-9, with 9 nucleotides matching TRBD1. Material: PBMCs or T cells enriched from blood (not recorded which). The CDR3 is CASSRMTGGYGYTF. The CDR3 DNA follows: TGTGCCAGCAGCCGTATGACAGGGGGGTATGGCTACACCTTC.